Below are 23 T cell receptor beta chains sequenced from a single sample in a study of blood T cell repertoires in COVID-19. The table came from immunoSEQ multiplex PCR; TCRdb's copy has only in-frame clones and leaves some out. The profile shows hundreds of thousands of clones, 81% of them singletons. The source material was peripheral blood. These receptors came from a woman at least 80 years old with acute or convalescent COVID-19.

The CDR3 loop is CASSQVEGGNYGYTF. The DNA for the CDR3 is TGTGCCAGCAGCCAAGTCGAAGGGGGTAACTATGGCTACACCTTC. The chain couples TRBV4-2 to TRBJ1-2; tentatively, D is TRBD1 (6 bases). Germline V lookup: CDR1 LGHNA, CDR2 YNFKEQ. V dropped 1 base and J dropped 1 base, with 10 bases sitting between them. The CDR3 covers 15 residues.

This clone has only one observation. This sequence joins TRBV5-8 and TRBJ2-6; the D gene is possibly TRBD2 (5 bases). Between the trimmed V and J ends, which lost 4 bases and 0 bases, there was a span of 8 bases. Per the germline V gene, CDR1 is SGHTS and CDR2 is YDEGEE. This CDR3 spans 15 amino acids. The CDR3 DNA follows: TGTGCCAGCAGCGCAGGACTCTCTGGGGCCAACGTCCTGACTTTC. Translation: CASSAGLSGANVLTF.

This chain connects TRBV7-9 to TRBJ2-7; 14 bases map to TRBD2. The CDR3 has 15 residues. Germline V lookup: CDR1 SEHNR, CDR2 FQNEAQ (reference sequence). The junction had 2 bases not matched to a gene; V was cut back by 5 bases and J by 2 bases. Here the CDR3 reads CASSLGLAGAYEQYF. The CDR3 nucleotides read TGTGCCAGCAGCCTGGGACTAGCGGGAGCCTACGAGCAGTACTTC.

In nucleotides, the CDR3 is TGTGCCAGCATCCGGTTCGGGACTCCCTACGAGCAGTACTTC. Protein: CASIRFGTPYEQYF. The chain combines TRBV28 with TRBJ2-7; D possibly corresponds to TRBD2 (6 bases). CDR3 length equals 14 residues. The germline V and J ends were trimmed by 7 bases and 2 bases, with 15 bases remaining between them. CDR1 and CDR2 (germline): MDHEN, SYDVKM.

The chain recombines TRBV5-1 with TRBJ1-2; 7 bases align to TRBD1. Germline loops: CDR1 SGHRS, CDR2 YFSETQ. V shed 3 bases and J 4 bases; nucleotides not matched to a gene: 12. The CDR3 is 16 residues long. CDR3 residues: CASSSGQLGEVYGYTF. The CDR3 coding sequence is TGCGCCAGCAGCTCGGGACAGCTTGGAGAAGTCTATGGCTACACCTTC.

There are a few counts of this clone. This chain joins TRBV15 and TRBJ1-4; TRBD1 matches 7 bases. CDR3 size: 15 residues. Germline values: CDR1 LNHNV, CDR2 YYDKDF (reference sequence). V gave up 0 bases and J gave up 7 bases; unmatched junction bases: 5. CDR3 coding DNA: TGTGCCACCAGCAGAGATTCAAGGACAGGTGAAAAACTGTTTTTT. It specifies CATSRDSRTGEKLFF.

Written as DNA, the CDR3 is TGTGCCATCAGTCTCGGACAGGGTGGCGCCTACGAGCAGTACTTC. Translation gives CAISLGQGGAYEQYF. The rearrangement links TRBV10-3 to TRBJ2-7; 8 nucleotides align to TRBD1. Germline V CDR1 and CDR2: ENHRY, SYGVKD. V shed 5 bases, J shed 2 bases, and the junction held 8 bases outside the gene matches. CDR3 length: 15 amino acids.

The chain's CDR3 is CASSLFRGSTEAFF. DNA of the CDR3: TGTGCCAGCAGCTTATTTAGGGGGAGCACTGAAGCTTTCTTT. V usage is TRBV7-9 and J usage is TRBJ1-1; a weak D match, TRBD1 (6 bases). Trimming took 2 bases from V and 4 from J, leaving 11 bases between them. CDR1 is SEHNR, CDR2 FQNEAQ, per germline (reference sequence). This CDR3 spans 14 amino acids. The complete variable domain, with remaining parts taken from reference TRBV7-9 and TRBJ1-1, reads DTGVSQNPRHKITKRGQNVTFRCDPISEHNRLYWYRQTLGQGPEFLTYFQNEAQLEKSRLLSDRFSAERPKGSFSTLEIQRTEQGDSAMYLCASSLFRGSTEAFFGQGTRLTVV.

The chain employs TRBV28 and TRBJ2-7; tentative D call: TRBD2 (6 bases). CDR1 is MDHEN and CDR2 is SYDVKM in the germline V gene. The CDR3 is made up of 14 amino acids. The V and J ends lost 5 bases and 2 bases respectively, with 13 bases between them. CDR3 in amino acids: CASSVSGPTYEQYF. For the CDR3, the DNA is TGTGCCAGCAGTGTTAGCGGACCGACCTACGAGCAGTACTTC.

This clone was observed a few times. V and J are TRBV3-1 (or the pseudogene TRBV3-2) and TRBJ2-1, with D perhaps TRBD2 (6 bases). With 4 bases removed from V and 8 bases from J, the gap between germline ends came to 18 bases. CDR1 is LGHDT, CDR2 YNNKEL, per germline (reference sequence). The CDR3 consists of 15 residues. CDR3: CASSRRLVLGDEQFF. Here the CDR3 DNA reads TGTGCCAGCAGCCGTAGACTAGTGCTGGGGGATGAGCAGTTCTTC.

This sequence joins TRBV7-7 and TRBJ2-3; 8 nucleotides align to TRBD1. The CDR3 contains 17 residues. J gave up 1 base and V 4 bases, and 10 bases lay outside the gene matches. Germline V lookup: CDR1 SSHAT, CDR2 FNYEAQ (reference sequence). CDR3 DNA sequence: TGTGCCAGCAGCTCCCTAGGACAGGGAAGGCGCACAGATACGCAGTATTTT. Translation gives CASSSLGQGRRTDTQYF.

The J gene is TRBJ1-2, the V gene TRBV6-1; TRBD1 might be the D (6 bases). V was pared by 3 bases and J by 8 bases, with 13 bases between. The germline CDR1 and CDR2 sequences are MNHNS and SASEGT. The length of the CDR3 is 13 residues. The DNA for the CDR3 is TGTGCCAGCAGTGACAACAGGGTGGGAGGCTACACCTTC. Translating gives CASSDNRVGGYTF.

This chain links TRBV7-9 with TRBJ1-2, with TRBD1 matching over 9 bases. Germline V gene data show CDR1 as SEHNR and CDR2 as FQNEAQ (reference sequence). This CDR3 region has 14 residues. J lost 4 bases, V lost 5 bases, and 5 bases had no gene match. As DNA, the CDR3 is TGTGCCAGCAGCCCGCCGGGACAGGGCTATGGCTACACCTTC. This gives the protein CASSPPGQGYGYTF.

CDR3 in DNA: TGCGCCAGCAGCCAAGTCTTCAGATTGACAGATACGCAGTATTTT. Amino acids: CASSQVFRLTDTQYF. The chain recombines TRBV4-1 with TRBJ2-3; D is undetermined. Trimming stripped 1 base from V and 3 bases from J, with 11 bases between. CDR1 is MGHRA, CDR2 YSYEKL, per germline. This CDR3 has 15 amino acids.

The sample holds one count of this clone. The chain links TRBV19 to TRBJ2-7; D is undetermined. Deletions cut 4 bases from V and 2 bases from J, with 9 bases between. This CDR3 is built from 13 residues. Looked up from germline, CDR1 is LNHDA and CDR2 is SQIVND (reference sequence). The CDR3 sequence is CASSTSGTYEQYF. The DNA for the CDR3 is TGTGCCAGTAGTACGTCAGGAACCTACGAGCAGTACTTC.

The chain employs TRBV4-1 and TRBJ2-6, with no clear D. Germline V gene lookup returns CDR1 MGHRA and CDR2 YSYEKL. The CDR3 consists of 19 residues. V dropped 2 bases and J dropped 2 bases, with 19 bases sitting between them. CDR3 sequence (DNA): TGCGCCAGCAGCCAAACCCTGGCCACCCTGAGGACTGGGGCCAACGTCCTGACTTTC. This codes for CASSQTLATLRTGANVLTF.

J is TRBJ2-7 and V is TRBV12-3 or TRBV12-4; D uncertain. V was pared by 7 bases and J by 3 bases, with 10 bases between. The CDR3 extends over 12 amino acids. Here the CDR3 DNA reads TGTGCCAGCACAGGCAGCCTCTACGAGCAGTACTTC. Protein product: CASTGSLYEQYF.

This rearrangement joins TRBV11-2 to TRBJ1-4; no clear D gene. V lost 3 bases, J lost 10 bases, and 18 bases lay in between. Germline CDR1 is SGHAT and CDR2 is FQNNGV. This CDR3 has 15 residues. CDR3 amino acids: CASSFGSPQQPKLFF. Written as DNA, the CDR3 is TGTGCCAGCAGCTTTGGGTCCCCACAACAGCCAAAACTGTTTTTT.

The chain carries TRBV5-4 and TRBJ2-3; 14 nucleotides match TRBD2. The CDR3 spans 18 residues. V lost 4 bases, J lost 0 bases, and 7 bases stayed unmatched. The germline gives CDR1 SGHNT, CDR2 YYREEE (reference sequence). The CDR3 bases are TGTGCCAGCAGCCGAGGACTAGCGGGGGGCCTTAGCACAGATACGCAGTATTTT. This encodes CASSRGLAGGLSTDTQYF.

The V call is TRBV7-9, the J call TRBJ1-1, with D unclear. V lost 5 bases, J lost 0 bases, and 13 bases lay in between. Germline assignment: CDR1 SEHNR and CDR2 FQNEAQ (reference sequence). CDR3 length: 15 amino acids. CDR3 sequence reads: CASSDSDKMNTEAFF. For the CDR3, the DNA is TGTGCCAGCAGCGATTCAGACAAAATGAACACTGAAGCTTTCTTT.

This chain joins TRBV3-1 (or the pseudogene TRBV3-2) and TRBJ2-3; 8 nucleotides line up with TRBD2. In germline, CDR1 is LGHDT, CDR2 YNNKEL (reference sequence). The V gene end was trimmed by 0 bases and the J gene end by 2 bases; junction bases not matched to a gene: 7. The CDR3 runs to 17 residues. CDR3 sequence reads: CASSQERRGVNTDTQYF. DNA of the CDR3: TGTGCCAGCAGCCAAGAACGGCGGGGGGTTAACACAGATACGCAGTATTTT.

Remarks on this clone: The same CDR3 can be traced to other DNA sequences in this sample. The chain links TRBV3-1 (or the pseudogene TRBV3-2) to TRBJ1-1; TRBD1 might be the D (6 bases). The CDR3 spans 14 residues. Germline CDR1 is LGHDT and CDR2 is YNNKEL (reference sequence). V was clipped by 1 base and J by 1 base, with 7 bases between them. CDR3 nucleotides: TGTGCCAGCAGCCAAGTAGGGGGGAACACTGAAGCTTTCTTT. Translating it yields CASSQVGGNTEAFF.

The chain couples TRBV14 to TRBJ2-7; 11 bases line up with TRBD1. CDR1 and CDR2 from the germline V gene are SGHDN and FVKESK. Trimming took 2 bases from V and 0 from J; bases not matched to a gene: 3. This CDR3 spans 16 amino acids. CDR3 amino acids: CASSQPGTGGSYEQYF. For the CDR3, the DNA is TGTGCCAGCAGCCAACCCGGGACAGGGGGCTCCTACGAGCAGTACTTC.